These T cell receptor beta chains were read from a single sample in a study of T-cell memory formation after mild COVID-19. TCRdb passed the 5' RACE reads through MiXCR, listing each CDR3 protein once. The sample has fewer than 70,000 distinct CDR3 sequences; over 7.5% are singletons. The specimen sequenced was PBMCs or a T cell subset sorted from them (not recorded which). Source of these receptors: a man between 18 and 35 years old who had mild COVID-19 (a few samples of this study predate the infection). Cell type and time point are not known. Both conserved end residues are part of each CDR3. A D gene is named only where the DNA matches it firmly. Size values are once, few and many counts, or a class for expanded clones, and some rows have none.

D: NA; size: NA; J: TRBJ2-5; V: TRBV12-3/TRBV12-4; DNA: TGTGCCAGCAGTTTAAAGCAGGGAACGTCCCAGTACTTC; CDR3: CASSLKQGTSQYF
D: NA; size: many; J: TRBJ1-1; V: TRBV5-1; DNA: TGCGCCAGCAGCTTGTTCGGGGAGAACACTGAAGCTTTCTTT; CDR3: CASSLFGENTEAFF
D: NA; size: many; J: TRBJ2-2; V: TRBV7-2; DNA: TGTGCCAGCAGCTTCTCGACGCAGGGGGAGCTGTTTTTT; CDR3: CASSFSTQGELFF
D: NA; size: NA; J: TRBJ2-1; V: TRBV5-1; DNA: TGCGCCAGCAGCCGGCCAAGGGGTTCCTACAATGAGCAGTTCTTC; CDR3: CASSRPRGSYNEQFF
D: NA; size: few; J: TRBJ1-1; V: TRBV7-6; DNA: TGTGCCAGCAGCACCCAACCAGGGACTGAAGCTTTCTTT; CDR3: CASSTQPGTEAFF
D: TRBD1; size: few; J: TRBJ2-2; V: TRBV4-3; DNA: TGCGCCAGCAGCCAAAGACAGGGGATCGGGGAGCTGTTTTTT; CDR3: CASSQRQGIGELFF
D: NA; size: NA; J: TRBJ1-5; V: TRBV7-2; DNA: TGTGCCAGCAGCTTTGACCAGTATCAGCCCCAGCATTTT; CDR3: CASSFDQYQPQHF
D: NA; size: NA; J: TRBJ1-3; V: TRBV29-1; DNA: TGCAGCGTTATCACGACCTCTGGAAACACCATATATTTT; CDR3: CSVITTSGNTIYF
D: NA; size: few; J: TRBJ1-1; V: TRBV5-5; DNA: TGTGCCAGCAGCTTAGGGCCCCCCGGGGGCACTGAAGCTTTCTTT; CDR3: CASSLGPPGGTEAFF
D: NA; size: once; J: TRBJ2-1; V: TRBV20-1; DNA: TGCAGTGCTAGTGAGTCGGCGGCCGATGAGCAGTTCTTC; CDR3: CSASESAADEQFF
D: NA; size: NA; J: TRBJ2-3; V: TRBV6-5; DNA: TGTGCCAGCATCTCTCCGGGGGCCACAGATACGCAGTATTTT; CDR3: CASISPGATDTQYF
D: TRBD1; size: NA; J: TRBJ2-3; V: TRBV5-6; DNA: TGTGCCAGCAGCCGCCTCCTACAGGGGGCTAGAGATACGCAGTATTTT; CDR3: CASSRLLQGARDTQYF
D: TRBD2; size: once; J: TRBJ2-1; V: TRBV19; DNA: TGTGCCAGCGCACCTCTTAGCGGGGGGTCCTACAATGAGCAGTTCTTC; CDR3: CASAPLSGGSYNEQFF
D: NA; size: many; J: TRBJ2-5; V: TRBV29-1; DNA: TGCAGCGTCACAAGGGACCTCGGGACCGAGACCCAGTACTTC; CDR3: CSVTRDLGTETQYF
D: TRBD1; size: few; J: TRBJ1-1; V: TRBV2; DNA: TGTGCCAGCAGGCGGGACAGGGAGGACACTGAAGCTTTCTTT; CDR3: CASRRDREDTEAFF
D: NA; size: NA; J: TRBJ2-3; V: TRBV7-9; DNA: TGTGCCAGCAGCCCCAGGGTATTGGGCACAGATACGCAGTATTTT; CDR3: CASSPRVLGTDTQYF
D: NA; size: few; J: TRBJ1-1; V: TRBV19; DNA: TGTGCCAGCCTAACGGGGCCGAACACTGAAGCTTTCTTT; CDR3: CASLTGPNTEAFF
D: NA; size: NA; J: TRBJ2-5; V: TRBV12-3/TRBV12-4; DNA: TGTGCCAGCAGTTCGAGGGGGGCCCAGTACTTC; CDR3: CASSSRGAQYF
D: NA; size: few; J: TRBJ1-1; V: TRBV4-1; DNA: TGCGCCAGCAGCCAAGTGTGGGTGAACACTGAAGCTTTCTTT; CDR3: CASSQVWVNTEAFF
D: NA; size: few; J: TRBJ1-4; V: TRBV12-3/TRBV12-4; DNA: TGTGCCAGCAGCCGTGACAGTCGAAATGAAAAACTGTTTTTT; CDR3: CASSRDSRNEKLFF
D: NA; size: few; J: TRBJ2-5; V: TRBV12-3/TRBV12-4; DNA: TGTGCCAGCAGTACCGGGACTTTTCAAGAGACCCAGTACTTC; CDR3: CASSTGTFQETQYF
D: TRBD1; size: many; J: TRBJ2-4; V: TRBV11-1; DNA: TGTGCCAGCAGCTTAGACAGGGGTCCCATGGGAAACATTCAGTACTTC; CDR3: CASSLDRGPMGNIQYF
D: NA; size: many; J: TRBJ1-5; V: TRBV3-1; DNA: TGTGCCAGCAGCCAAGACATAAATCAGCCCCAGCATTTT; CDR3: CASSQDINQPQHF
D: TRBD1; size: few; J: TRBJ2-3; V: TRBV7-3; DNA: TGTGCCAGCAGCCCCAGGGGGTCGACAGATACGCAGTATTTT; CDR3: CASSPRGSTDTQYF
D: NA; size: few; J: TRBJ2-1; V: TRBV7-3; DNA: TGTGCCAGCAGCCCACGGGGGGCGGAGATGTACAATGAGCAGTTCTTC; CDR3: CASSPRGAEMYNEQFF
D: NA; size: many; J: TRBJ2-5; V: TRBV4-3; DNA: TGCGCCAGCAGCCAAGCCGGACCGGGACTCACACAAGAGACCCAGTACTTC; CDR3: CASSQAGPGLTQETQYF
D: TRBD1; size: NA; J: TRBJ2-3; V: TRBV20-1; DNA: TGCAGTGCCCCCGGACAGGCGCATACGCAGTATTTT; CDR3: CSAPGQAHTQYF
D: NA; size: NA; J: TRBJ1-3; V: TRBV28; DNA: TGTGCCAGCAGTCTCTACCGGGACTCCGGAAACACCATATATTTT; CDR3: CASSLYRDSGNTIYF